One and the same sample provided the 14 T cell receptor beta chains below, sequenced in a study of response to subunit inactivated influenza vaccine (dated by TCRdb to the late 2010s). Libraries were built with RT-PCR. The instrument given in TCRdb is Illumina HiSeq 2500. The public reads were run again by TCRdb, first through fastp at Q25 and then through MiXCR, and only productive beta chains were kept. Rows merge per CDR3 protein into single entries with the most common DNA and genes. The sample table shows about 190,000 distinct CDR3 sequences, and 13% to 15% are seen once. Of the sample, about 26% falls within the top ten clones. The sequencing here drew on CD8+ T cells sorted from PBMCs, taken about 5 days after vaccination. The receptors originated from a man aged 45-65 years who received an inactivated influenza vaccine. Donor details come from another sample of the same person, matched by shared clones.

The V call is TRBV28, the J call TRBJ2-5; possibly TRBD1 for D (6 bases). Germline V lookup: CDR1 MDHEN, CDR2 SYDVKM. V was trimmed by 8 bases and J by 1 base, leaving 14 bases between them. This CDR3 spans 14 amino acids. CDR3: CASSSLGAQETQYF. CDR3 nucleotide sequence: TGTGCCAGCTCATCTTTGGGGGCCCAAGAGACCCAGTACTTC.

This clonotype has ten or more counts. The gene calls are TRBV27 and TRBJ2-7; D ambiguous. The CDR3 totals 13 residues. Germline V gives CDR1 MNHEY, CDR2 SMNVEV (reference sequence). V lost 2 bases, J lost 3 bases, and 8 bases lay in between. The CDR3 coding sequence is TGTGCCAGCAGTTTAGGTCTCCTCTACGAGCAGTACTTC. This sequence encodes CASSLGLLYEQYF.

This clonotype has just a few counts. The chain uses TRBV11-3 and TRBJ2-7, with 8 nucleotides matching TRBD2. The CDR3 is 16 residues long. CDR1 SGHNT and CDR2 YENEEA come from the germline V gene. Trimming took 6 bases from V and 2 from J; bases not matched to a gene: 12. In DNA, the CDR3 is TGTGCCAGCAGTCAAAACGGGACTAGGGTTCCCTACGAGCAGTACTTC. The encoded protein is CASSQNGTRVPYEQYF.

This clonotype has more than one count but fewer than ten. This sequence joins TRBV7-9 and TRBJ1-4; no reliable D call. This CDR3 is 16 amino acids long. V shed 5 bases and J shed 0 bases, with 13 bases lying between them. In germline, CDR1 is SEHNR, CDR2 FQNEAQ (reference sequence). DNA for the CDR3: TGTGCCAGCAGCCAGTTCCAGACTGCAACTAATGAAAAACTGTTTTTT. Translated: CASSQFQTATNEKLFF.

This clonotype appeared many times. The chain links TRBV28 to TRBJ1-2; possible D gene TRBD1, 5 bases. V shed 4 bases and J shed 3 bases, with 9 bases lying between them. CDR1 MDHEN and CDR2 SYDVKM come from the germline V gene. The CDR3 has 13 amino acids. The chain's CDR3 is CASSWDGDYGYTF. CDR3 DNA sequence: TGTGCCAGCAGTTGGGACGGGGACTATGGCTACACCTTC.

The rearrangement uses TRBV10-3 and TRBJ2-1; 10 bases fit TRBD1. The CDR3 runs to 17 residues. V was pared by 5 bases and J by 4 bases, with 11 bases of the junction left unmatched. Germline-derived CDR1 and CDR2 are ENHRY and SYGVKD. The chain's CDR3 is CAISHPGDRGGYNEQFF. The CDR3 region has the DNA TGTGCCATCAGTCACCCAGGGGACAGGGGTGGGTACAATGAGCAGTTCTTC.

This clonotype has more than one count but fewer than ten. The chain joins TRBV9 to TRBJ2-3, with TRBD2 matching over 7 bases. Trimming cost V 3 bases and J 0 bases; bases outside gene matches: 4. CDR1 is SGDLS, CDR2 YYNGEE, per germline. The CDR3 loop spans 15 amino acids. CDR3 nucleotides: TGTGCCAGCAGCGCAAGCGGGGTTAGCACAGATACGCAGTATTTT. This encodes CASSASGVSTDTQYF.

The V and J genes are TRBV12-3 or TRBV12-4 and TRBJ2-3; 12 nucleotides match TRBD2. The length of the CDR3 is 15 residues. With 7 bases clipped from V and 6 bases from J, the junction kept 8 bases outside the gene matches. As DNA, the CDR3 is TGTGCCAGCACCCCACTAGCGGGGGGCCGGGATACGCAGTATTTT. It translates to CASTPLAGGRDTQYF.

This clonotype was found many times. CDR3 protein: CASSSGTAYEQYF. CDR3 nucleotide sequence: TGCGCCAGCAGCTCCGGGACGGCCTACGAGCAGTACTTC. V gene TRBV5-1 combines with J gene TRBJ2-7, with D possibly called TRBD1 or TRBD2 (5 bases each). CDR1 is SGHRS, CDR2 YFSETQ, per germline. V was pared by 3 bases and J by 2 bases, with 9 bases between. This CDR3 has 13 amino acids. Based on the CDR3 plus reference TRBV5-1 and TRBJ2-7, the full variable domain is KAGVTQTPRYLIKTRGQQVTLSCSPISGHRSVSWYQQTPGQGLQFLFEYFSETQRNKGNFPGRFSGRQFSNSRSEMNVSTLELGDSALYLCASSSGTAYEQYFGPGTRLTVT.

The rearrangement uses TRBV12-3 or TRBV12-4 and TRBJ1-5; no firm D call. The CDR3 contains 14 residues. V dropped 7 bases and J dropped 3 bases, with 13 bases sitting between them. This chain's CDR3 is CASTLHAINQPQHF. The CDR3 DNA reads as TGTGCCAGCACACTACATGCCATCAATCAGCCCCAGCATTTT.

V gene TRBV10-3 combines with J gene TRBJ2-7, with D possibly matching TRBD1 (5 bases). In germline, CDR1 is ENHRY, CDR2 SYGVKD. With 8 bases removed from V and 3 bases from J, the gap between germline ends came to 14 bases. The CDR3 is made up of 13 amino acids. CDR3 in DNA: TGTGCCATCGATCCCACAGGAGACTACGAGCAGTACTTC. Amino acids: CAIDPTGDYEQYF.

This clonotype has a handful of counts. CDR3 amino acids: CASSLGWQGYEQYF. CDR3 bases: TGTGCCAGCAGTTTAGGTTGGCAGGGCTACGAGCAGTACTTC. The V gene is TRBV27, the J gene TRBJ2-7, with D possibly being TRBD1 (5 bases). CDR1 MNHEY and CDR2 SMNVEV come from the germline V gene (reference sequence). The V and J ends lost 2 bases and 3 bases respectively, with 11 bases between them. CDR3 length: 14 amino acids.

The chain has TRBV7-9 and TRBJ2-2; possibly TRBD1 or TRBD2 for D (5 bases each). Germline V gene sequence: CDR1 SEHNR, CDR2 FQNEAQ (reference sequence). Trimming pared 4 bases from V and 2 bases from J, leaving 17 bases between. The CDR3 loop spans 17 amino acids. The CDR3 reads CASSWDLDGQNTGELFF. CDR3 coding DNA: TGTGCCAGCAGCTGGGACCTGGACGGCCAAAACACCGGGGAGCTGTTTTTT.

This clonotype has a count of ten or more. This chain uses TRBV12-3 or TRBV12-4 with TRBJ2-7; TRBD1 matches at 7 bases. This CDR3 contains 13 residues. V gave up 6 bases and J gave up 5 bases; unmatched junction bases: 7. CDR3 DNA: TGTGCCAGCAGCCACAGGGGTTCGGACGAGCAGTACTTC. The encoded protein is CASSHRGSDEQYF.